This T cell receptor (beta chain) was captured in a study of T-cell reconstitution after alpha-beta-depleted transplantation in children. Germline V gene lookup returns CDR1 LNHNV and CDR2 YYDKDF (reference sequence). The CDR3 has 15 residues. With 5 bases removed from V and 5 bases from J, the gap between germline ends came to 17 bases. The TCRbeta library was prepared with unique molecular identifiers. MiXCR, applied by TCRdb to the PCR reads, yields one record per CDR3 protein. The data hold about 540,000 distinct CDR3 sequences, with around 18% observed a single time. This sample comprised PBMCs from the stem cell graft donor, obtained from the stem cell graft. The V gene is TRBV15, the J gene TRBJ2-3; no reliable D call. The receptor's source is a human donor who donated a stem cell graft to a child with acute lymphoblastic leukemia. The DNA of the CDR3 is TGTGCCACCAGCGCGGTAGGGATTGGTATAGATACGCAGTATTTT. It specifies CATSAVGIGIDTQYF.